The table lists the clone carrying this T cell receptor beta chain with many counts. Reverse transcription used approximately 500 ng RNA and constant-region primers for alpha and beta. Separate chain-specific third strand synthesis with multiplexing indices produced the alpha and beta libraries. A single primer pair per chain amplified all rearrangements, with per-molecule barcodes. TCRdb used MiXCR to reprocess the 5' RACE reads, holding one entry per CDR3 protein. The sample consists of some 14,000 distinct CDR3 sequences, 12% of them appearing once. The data derive from a study of HIV-infected patients and healthy controls. Whole-study context: In about 85% of the 16 patients, CD4 counts climbed slightly after three months but remained subnormal.

The CDR3 contains 17 residues. Germline V lookup: CDR1 SGHDT, CDR2 YYEEEE. Deletions cut 4 bases from V and 1 base from J, with 17 bases between. Roughly three months, about 14 weeks, into antiretroviral therapy, follow-up blood was collected. Whole blood was used without fractionation, so all unsorted peripheral T cells were included. Material: blood, obtained during antiretroviral therapy. The chain links TRBV5-6 to TRBJ2-2; D perhaps matches TRBD2 (6 bases). This TCR was recovered from an adult with HIV infection. The donor label of this sample is uncertain. The CDR3 sequence is CASSTKTGTLNTGELFF. CDR3 DNA sequence: TGTGCCAGCAGCACCAAAACCGGGACTCTGAACACCGGGGAGCTGTTTTTT.